This T cell receptor beta chain was sequenced for a study of T cells in localized non-small cell lung cancer. Findings and limits, study-wide: The appearance of a median approximately 61 of the top 100 tumor clones was seen in adjacent lung. It was uninvolved adjacent lung that showed the highest T cell clonality, exceeding tumor. Since sequencing was restricted to only one region of the tumor, intratumor heterogeneity remains a possibility.

J gave up 2 bases and V 3 bases, and 2 bases lay outside the gene matches. Germline CDR1 reads SEHNR; CDR2 reads FQNEAQ (reference sequence). The CDR3 runs to 14 residues. The data were produced by immunoSEQ multiplex PCR, yet TCRdb's version contains in-frame clones alone and is incomplete. The table includes roughly 90,000 clones, approximately 91% detected once. As regards this clone: The antigen remains undetermined.

This chain joins TRBV7-9 and TRBJ2-7; TRBD1 matches at 9 bases. The input for sequencing was PBMCs, taken before any cancer treatment. This receptor was identified in a woman aged 40-69 years with stage II squamous cell lung carcinoma. The CDR3 nucleotides read TGTGCCAGCAGCTTGACAGGGGGTGCCTACGAGCAGTACTTC. Its protein product is CASSLTGGAYEQYF.